Sequencing of this TCR beta chain was carried out in a study of regulatory T cells in long-lasting Graves disease. The authors built TCR beta libraries using iRepertoire HTBI primers and Arm-PCR of CDR3 regions. MiXCR, run by TCRdb on the multiplex PCR reads, gives a single entry per CDR3 protein. The sample records a few hundred thousand distinct CDR3 sequences, approximately 16% being singletons. Sample time point: newly diagnosed GD, antithyroid drugs for less than 3 months. Construction of the TCR library relied on RNA isolated from PBMCs. V was trimmed by 3 bases and J by 1 base, leaving 6 bases between them. The CDR3 totals 14 residues. This clonotype has just a few counts. This sample was shared with a second study, whose subject was T cells in Graves' hyperthyroidism and ophthalmopathy.

The receptor comes from a woman aged 18-30 years with Graves disease. The chain combines TRBV12-3 or TRBV12-4 with TRBJ2-2; D is unclear. The sample in question was peripheral blood mononuclear cells (PBMCs), obtained at new diagnosis, from a patient treated with antithyroid drugs. CDR3 DNA sequence: TGTGCCAGCAGTTTGGAACAGAACACCGGGGAGCTGTTTTTT. It encodes CASSLEQNTGELFF.